What follows are 7 T cell receptor beta chains derived from one specimen sequenced in a study of blood T cell repertoires in COVID-19. Sequencing was performed with immunoSEQ multiplex PCR; in TCRdb, only in-frame clones are kept and a portion is missing. The data hold 150,000 to 200,000 clones, with under 95% observed a single time. Sequenced material: peripheral blood. The origin of the receptors is a man younger than 35 with COVID-19, enrolled during active disease.

This clone was recorded only once. The chain joins TRBV9 to TRBJ2-2, with TRBD2 matching 7 bases. V lost 0 bases, J lost 4 bases, and 12 bases stayed unmatched. The germline CDR1 and CDR2 sequences are SGDLS and YYNGEE. CDR3 length equals 18 residues. CDR3 nucleotides: TGTGCCAGCAGCGTAGCTACCGTGGGAGGGCCCTCCACCGGGGAGCTGTTTTTT. Amino acid sequence: CASSVATVGGPSTGELFF.

The chain recombines TRBV27 with TRBJ1-1; TRBD1 agrees at 7 bases. Germline V gene sequence: CDR1 MNHEY, CDR2 SMNVEV (reference sequence). The ends lost 4 bases at V and 5 bases at J; junction bases unmatched: 7. The CDR3 is 14 residues long. The CDR3 here is CASSSGGTGTEAFF. The CDR3 bases are TGTGCCAGCAGTTCAGGGGGAACAGGGACTGAAGCTTTCTTT.

V usage is TRBV24-1 and J usage is TRBJ2-1; no definite D call. This CDR3 contains 16 residues. Between the trimmed V and J ends, which lost 3 bases and 5 bases, there was a span of 16 bases. Germline values: CDR1 KGHDR, CDR2 SFDVKD. This CDR3 reads CATSDETIFGHNEQFF. The CDR3 nucleotides are TGTGCCACCAGTGATGAAACCATCTTTGGGCACAATGAGCAGTTCTTC.

The rearrangement links TRBV28 to TRBJ2-2, with 8 bases identical to TRBD2. The CDR3 is made up of 15 amino acids. The ends lost 5 bases at V and 7 bases at J; junction bases unmatched: 9. Germline V gene data show CDR1 as MDHEN and CDR2 as SYDVKM. Here the CDR3 reads CASSPGGGLNGELFF. Here the CDR3 DNA reads TGTGCCAGCAGTCCTGGCGGGGGGTTGAACGGGGAGCTGTTTTTT.

The genes are TRBV4-1 and TRBJ1-5; D perhaps matches TRBD1 (5 bases). Germline CDR1 and CDR2: MGHRA and YSYEKL. This CDR3 has 17 amino acids. V was cut by 0 bases and J by 5 bases, with 17 bases left in between. Here the CDR3 reads CASSQDLFETGDQPQHF. Written as DNA, the CDR3 is TGCGCCAGCAGCCAAGATTTATTCGAAACAGGTGATCAGCCCCAGCATTTT.

The genes are TRBV7-6 and TRBJ1-3; no definite D call. Trimming removed 0 bases at V and 0 bases at J, with 12 bases between. Germline CDR1 reads SGHVS; CDR2 reads FNYEAQ. The CDR3 totals 17 residues. CDR3 region: CASSLALARGSGNTIYF. Here the CDR3 DNA reads TGTGCCAGCAGCTTAGCTTTAGCCCGGGGCTCTGGAAACACCATATATTTT. The full variable domain, its missing parts supplied by reference TRBV7-6 and TRBJ1-3, is GAGVSQSPRYKVTKRGQDVALRCDPISGHVSLYWYRQALGQGPEFLTYFNYEAQQDKSGLPNDRFSAERPEGSISTLTIQRTEQRDSAMYRCASSLALARGSGNTIYFGEGSWLTVV.

This clone has a single count. The rearrangement joins TRBV30 to TRBJ1-2; TRBD1 matches 8 bases. CDR3 length: 13 amino acids. CDR1 is GTSNPN, CDR2 SVGIG, per germline (reference sequence). V trimming: 7 bases; J trimming: 2 bases; junction bases outside the gene matches: 6. The CDR3 protein is CAYMDRENYGYTF. CDR3 nucleotide sequence: TGTGCCTACATGGACAGGGAAAACTATGGCTACACCTTC.